These 26 T cell receptor beta chains were sequenced from one sample in a study of CD8 T cells in Susac syndrome (dated by TCRdb to between 2018 and 2021). The library was obtained by the immunoSEQ multiplex PCR assay. RNA was extracted using the RNeasy kit, and roughly 0.45 to 1 microgram was reverse transcribed with random hexamers. The public sequencing data were trimmed at Q25 with fastp and processed into clonotypes with MiXCR by TCRdb, which kept only in-frame beta chains. Rows with one shared CDR3 protein collapse into an entry with the most common genes and DNA. Counted in this sample were more than 200,000 distinct CDR3 sequences; approximately 90% of them appeared once. The top ten hold over 0.1% of the sample. The sample taken for sequencing was CD8+ T cells from PBMCs. These receptors originate from a human donor with multiple sclerosis.

The chain couples TRBV10-3 to TRBJ2-1; D is unresolved. The germline gives CDR1 ENHRY, CDR2 SYGVKD. The CDR3 covers 12 residues. With 6 bases removed from V and 4 bases from J, the gap between germline ends came to 7 bases. The chain's CDR3 is CAISMTYNEQFF. CDR3 sequence (DNA): TGTGCCATCAGCATGACTTACAATGAGCAGTTCTTC.

The rearrangement links TRBV29-1 to TRBJ2-1; D ambiguous. Germline values: CDR1 SQVTM, CDR2 ANQGSEA. V was cut by 4 bases and J by 6 bases, with 7 bases left in between. The CDR3 length is 11 residues. The DNA for the CDR3 is TGCAGCGTTGTGGTGGGCAATGAGCAGTTCTTC. Protein: CSVVVGNEQFF.

The V gene is TRBV5-4, the J gene TRBJ2-1; 10 nucleotides align to TRBD1. J gave up 7 bases and V 1 base, and 5 bases lay outside the gene matches. Germline V gene data show CDR1 as SGHNT and CDR2 as YYREEE (reference sequence). This CDR3 region has 15 residues. The CDR3 sequence is CASSLSRTGGNEQFF. The CDR3 coding sequence is TGTGCCAGCAGCTTGTCGAGGACAGGGGGGAATGAGCAGTTCTTC.

The chain is built from TRBV5-6 and TRBJ2-2; TRBD1 agrees at 7 bases. The J segment lost 5 bases and the V segment lost 5 bases, leaving 12 bases of the junction unmatched. The CDR3 has 16 residues. Germline loops: CDR1 SGHDT, CDR2 YYEEEE. The CDR3 spells CASSSTGATPTGELFF. In nucleotides, the CDR3 is TGTGCCAGCAGTTCAACAGGGGCCACTCCGACCGGGGAGCTGTTTTTT. Supplemented by reference TRBV5-6 and TRBJ2-2, the full variable domain reads DAGVTQSPTHLIKTRGQQVTLRCSPKSGHDTVSWYQQALGQGPQFIFQYYEEEERQRGNFPDRFSGHQFPNYSSELNVNALLLGDSALYLCASSSTGATPTGELFFGEGSRLTVL.

This clonotype was counted a single time. V and J are TRBV6-2 or TRBV6-3 and TRBJ2-5; the D gene is possibly TRBD1 (6 bases). The CDR3 has 13 amino acids. Between the trimmed V and J ends, which lost 0 bases and 13 bases, there was a span of 15 bases. Germline CDR1 is MNHEY and CDR2 is SVGEGT. The CDR3 DNA sequence: TGTGCCAGCAGTTACTCGGTCGGACAGTCCGCGTACTTC. The encoded protein is CASSYSVGQSAYF.

This clonotype was found once. J is TRBJ2-3 and V is TRBV12-3 or TRBV12-4, with 7 bases lining up with TRBD1. The trim removed 5 bases at V and 1 base at J, leaving 6 bases unmatched. This CDR3 spans 15 amino acids. The CDR3 reads CASSKYRGGTDTQYF. In DNA form, the CDR3 reads TGTGCCAGCAGTAAATACAGGGGTGGCACAGATACGCAGTATTTT.

The J gene is TRBJ1-2, the V gene TRBV5-1; D is perhaps TRBD1 (5 bases). The CDR3 sequence is 14 residues long. V lost 0 bases to trimming and J lost 3 bases, with 9 bases between them. CDR1 and CDR2 from the germline V gene are SGHRS and YFSETQ. The CDR3 nucleotides are TGCGCCAGCAGCTTGGGGGTAGGGGACTATGGCTACACCTTC. This encodes CASSLGVGDYGYTF.

The CDR3 nucleotides read TGTGCCACCAGCCACGACCCGGCTAGCGGGGTCCGAGAGACCCAGTACTTC. It encodes CATSHDPASGVRETQYF. This chain connects TRBV15 to TRBJ2-5, with 9 bases aligning to TRBD2. The CDR3 length is 17 residues. In germline, CDR1 is LNHNV, CDR2 YYDKDF (reference sequence). V gave up 5 bases and J gave up 4 bases; unmatched junction bases: 14.

This chain joins TRBV7-2 and TRBJ2-7, with 7 nucleotides matching TRBD2. V was clipped by 5 bases and J by 1 base; unmatched bases: 5. The CDR3 sequence is 14 residues long. Germline lookup yields CDR1 SGHTA and CDR2 FQGNSA. The CDR3 loop is CASSLGLDSYEQYF. CDR3 nucleotides: TGTGCCAGCAGCCTTGGACTAGATTCCTACGAGCAGTACTTC.

The J gene is TRBJ2-4, the V gene TRBV30, with D perhaps matching TRBD1 (5 bases). Trimming pared 3 bases from V and 5 bases from J, leaving 11 bases between. CDR1 is GTSNPN, CDR2 SVGIG, per germline (reference sequence). This CDR3 comprises 13 residues. In DNA, the CDR3 is TGTGCCTGGAGGGGGCAGTGGGAAAACATTCAGTACTTC. This translates into CAWRGQWENIQYF.

The rearrangement links TRBV13 to TRBJ1-2; D unclear. This CDR3 is 13 amino acids long. V lost 8 bases and J 4 bases, leaving 14 bases between the germline ends. Germline-derived CDR1 and CDR2 are PRHDT and FYEKMQ (reference sequence). The CDR3 DNA reads as TGTGCCAGCCAGGCGGGAACGGGCTATGGCTACACCTTC. Encoded protein: CASQAGTGYGYTF.

The chain links TRBV10-2 to TRBJ2-3; D gene uncertain. In germline, CDR1 is WSHSY, CDR2 SAAADI. The length of the CDR3 is 15 residues. The V and J ends lost 4 bases and 3 bases respectively, with 14 bases between them. The CDR3 region is CASSGTRVVTDTQYF. For the CDR3, the DNA is TGCGCCAGCAGTGGGACCAGAGTTGTAACAGATACGCAGTATTTT.

The V call is TRBV5-4, the J call TRBJ2-3; D not certain. Germline V CDR1 and CDR2: SGHNT, YYREEE (reference sequence). CDR3 size: 14 residues. The V end lost 2 bases, the J end lost 7 bases, and 14 bases lay between the germline ends. The CDR3 nucleotides read TGTGCCAGCAGCTTCAAGTCGGCGGAGCATACGCAGTATTTT. Translating it yields CASSFKSAEHTQYF.

The chain carries TRBV7-9 and TRBJ2-1, with D perhaps TRBD2 (6 bases). This CDR3 spans 15 amino acids. V was trimmed by 1 base and J by 3 bases, leaving 10 bases between them. Germline V CDR1 and CDR2: SEHNR, FQNEAQ (reference sequence). CDR3 amino acids: CASSLGDSFYNEQFF. For the CDR3, the DNA is TGTGCCAGCAGCTTAGGGGACTCCTTCTACAATGAGCAGTTCTTC.

This sequence joins TRBV11-2 and TRBJ2-1, with a weak D call TRBD1 (6 bases). Germline CDR1 is SGHAT and CDR2 is FQNNGV. This CDR3 has 14 residues. V gave up 5 bases and J gave up 2 bases, with 10 bases separating them. CDR3 protein: CASSGTGTYNEQFF. For the CDR3, the DNA is TGTGCCAGCAGCGGAACAGGGACCTACAATGAGCAGTTCTTC. Looking up the rest from reference TRBV11-2 and TRBJ2-1 gives the full variable domain: EAGVAQSPRYKIIEKRQSVAFWCNPISGHATLYWYQQILGQGPKLLIQFQNNGVVDDSQLPKDRFSAERLKGVDSTLKIQPAKLEDSAVYLCASSGTGTYNEQFFGPGTRLTVL.

This clonotype is a singleton in its sample. This chain joins TRBV6-1 and TRBJ2-7, with D possibly being TRBD1 (6 bases). CDR1 and CDR2 from the germline V gene are MNHNS and SASEGT. The CDR3 is 14 amino acids. V was cut by 3 bases and J by 1 base, with 10 bases left in between. The CDR3 reads CASSDPTGSYEQYF. CDR3 sequence (DNA): TGTGCCAGCAGTGACCCGACAGGTTCCTACGAGCAGTACTTC.

The chain links TRBV5-8 to TRBJ2-1; the D gene is possibly TRBD2 (5 bases). V was trimmed by 4 bases and J by 9 bases, leaving 17 bases between them. CDR3 size: 14 residues. Looked up from germline, CDR1 is SGHTS and CDR2 is YDEGEE. CDR3 in DNA: TGTGCCAGCAGCCCTGGACTGAGGCCAGGTGAGCAGTTCTTC. Residues: CASSPGLRPGEQFF.

The chain is built from TRBV7-9 and TRBJ2-1; the match to TRBD1 covers 9 bases. From germline, CDR1 is SEHNR and CDR2 FQNEAQ (reference sequence). The CDR3 covers 14 residues. V dropped 5 bases and J dropped 8; count of bases not matched to a gene: 7. For the CDR3, the DNA is TGTGCCAGCAGCCAAGACAGGGGGGGCCATGAGCAGTTCTTC. It translates to CASSQDRGGHEQFF. Using reference TRBV7-9 and TRBJ2-1 for the parts outside the CDR3, the full variable domain is DTGVSQNPRHKITKRGQNVTFRCDPISEHNRLYWYRQTLGQGPEFLTYFQNEAQLEKSRLLSDRFSAERPKGSFSTLEIQRTEQGDSAMYLCASSQDRGGHEQFFGPGTRLTVL.

This rearrangement joins TRBV7-9 to TRBJ2-1, with TRBD1 identical over 8 bases. Germline V gives CDR1 SEHNR, CDR2 FQNEAQ (reference sequence). CDR3 length equals 13 residues. Trimming took 5 bases from V and 9 from J; bases not matched to a gene: 6. The CDR3 protein is CASSGQGVGEQFF. The CDR3 nucleotides are TGTGCCAGCAGCGGACAGGGTGTAGGTGAGCAGTTCTTC. The whole variable domain, remainder taken from reference TRBV7-9 and TRBJ2-1, is DTGVSQNPRHKITKRGQNVTFRCDPISEHNRLYWYRQTLGQGPEFLTYFQNEAQLEKSRLLSDRFSAERPKGSFSTLEIQRTEQGDSAMYLCASSGQGVGEQFFGPGTRLTVL.

The chain's CDR3 is CASSIELPGQSSYEQYF. For the CDR3, the DNA is TGTGCCAGTAGCATCGAGCTCCCGGGACAGAGTTCCTACGAGCAGTACTTC. The V call is TRBV19, the J call TRBJ2-7, with 7 positions matching TRBD1. V lost 6 bases and J lost 1; bases outside the gene matches: 15. Germline V CDR1 and CDR2: LNHDA, SQIVND (reference sequence). This CDR3 is 17 amino acids long.

The V and J genes are TRBV6-2 or TRBV6-3 and TRBJ2-1; tentatively, D is TRBD1 (5 bases). V dropped 7 bases and J dropped 7 bases, with 14 bases sitting between them. The CDR3 is made up of 13 amino acids. The V gene's germline CDR1 is MNHEY and CDR2 SVGEGT. CDR3 region: CASTLWGQNEQFF. In nucleotides, the CDR3 is TGTGCCAGCACCCTCTGGGGCCAAAATGAGCAGTTCTTC.

The table lists this clonotype with a count of one. The rearrangement joins TRBV12-3 or TRBV12-4 to TRBJ1-1; possibly TRBD1 for D (5 bases). The CDR3 sequence is 11 residues long. Between the trimmed V and J ends, which lost 8 bases and 13 bases, there was a span of 17 bases. CDR3 loop: CASLKRGEVFF. The CDR3 DNA is TGTGCCAGCCTCAAACGGGGGGAGGTTTTCTTT.

The rearrangement links TRBV6-5 to TRBJ2-1, with D perhaps being TRBD1 or TRBD2 (6 bases each). CDR3 length: 16 residues. The germline V gene encodes CDR1 MNHEY and CDR2 SVGAGI. Trimming removed 4 bases from V and 3 bases from J, with 16 bases in between. CDR3 in amino acids: CASSSGATAHYNEQFF. The DNA of the CDR3 is TGTGCCAGCAGTTCGGGGGCGACGGCCCACTACAATGAGCAGTTCTTC.

This chain uses TRBV7-8 with TRBJ2-3; the D is unclear. V gave up 1 base and J gave up 4 bases, with 6 bases separating them. The V gene's germline CDR1 is SGHVS and CDR2 FQNEAQ. CDR3 size: 13 residues. DNA for the CDR3: TGTGCCAGCAGCTTAGTAACGGCAGATACGCAGTATTTT. This gives the protein CASSLVTADTQYF.

The chain uses TRBV4-3 and TRBJ2-1, with 8 nucleotides matching TRBD1. After removal of 0 bases from V and 8 bases from J, the junction contained 3 bases not matched to a gene. Germline CDR1 and CDR2: LGHNA and YSLEER. This CDR3 is 14 amino acids long. In nucleotides, the CDR3 is TGCGCCAGCAGCCAAGAAACACAGGGGGATGAGCAGTTCTTC. The encoded protein is CASSQETQGDEQFF.

V gene TRBV19 combines with J gene TRBJ1-4, with D possibly TRBD1 on 5 matching bases. The CDR3 sequence is 13 residues long. Germline-derived CDR1 and CDR2 are LNHDA and SQIVND (reference sequence). V was cut by 3 bases and J by 5 bases, with 7 bases left in between. The CDR3 loop is CASSMGGNEKLFF. The DNA for the CDR3 is TGTGCCAGTAGTATGGGGGGAAATGAAAAACTGTTTTTT.